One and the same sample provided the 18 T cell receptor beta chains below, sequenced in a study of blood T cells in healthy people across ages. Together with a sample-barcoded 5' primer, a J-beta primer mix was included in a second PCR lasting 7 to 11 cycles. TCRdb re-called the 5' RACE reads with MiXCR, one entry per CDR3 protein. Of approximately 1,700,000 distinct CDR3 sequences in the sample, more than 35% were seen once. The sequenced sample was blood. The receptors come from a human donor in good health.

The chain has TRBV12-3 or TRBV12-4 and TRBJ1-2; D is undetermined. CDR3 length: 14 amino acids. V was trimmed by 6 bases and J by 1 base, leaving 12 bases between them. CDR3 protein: CASSLNQNNYGYTF. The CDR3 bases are TGTGCCAGCAGCCTTAACCAGAATAACTATGGCTACACCTTC.

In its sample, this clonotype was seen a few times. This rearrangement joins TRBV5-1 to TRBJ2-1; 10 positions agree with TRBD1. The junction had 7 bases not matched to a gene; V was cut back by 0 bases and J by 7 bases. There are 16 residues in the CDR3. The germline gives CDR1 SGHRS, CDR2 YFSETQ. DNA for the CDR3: TGCGCCAGCAGCTTGGAGGGACAGGGGTTGAGGAATGAGCAGTTCTTC. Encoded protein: CASSLEGQGLRNEQFF. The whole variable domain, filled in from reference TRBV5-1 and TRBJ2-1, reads KAGVTQTPRYLIKTRGQQVTLSCSPISGHRSVSWYQQTPGQGLQFLFEYFSETQRNKGNFPGRFSGRQFSNSRSEMNVSTLELGDSALYLCASSLEGQGLRNEQFFGPGTRLTVL.

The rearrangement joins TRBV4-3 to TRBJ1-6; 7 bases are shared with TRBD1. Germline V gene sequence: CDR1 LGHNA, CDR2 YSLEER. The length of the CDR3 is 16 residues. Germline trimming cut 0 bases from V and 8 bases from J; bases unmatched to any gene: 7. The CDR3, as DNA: TGCGCCAGCAGCCAAGACCCGGGACAGAGAGATTCACCCCTCCACTTT. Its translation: CASSQDPGQRDSPLHF.

This CDR3 reads CASSSWTASNTGELFF. The CDR3 DNA is TGTGCCAGCAGCTCCTGGACAGCTTCGAACACCGGGGAGCTGTTTTTT. V is TRBV11-2 and J is TRBJ2-2; D perhaps matches TRBD1 (6 bases). Looked up from germline, CDR1 is SGHAT and CDR2 is FQNNGV. Between the trimmed V and J ends, which lost 4 bases and 0 bases, there was a span of 12 bases. The CDR3 sequence is 16 residues long.

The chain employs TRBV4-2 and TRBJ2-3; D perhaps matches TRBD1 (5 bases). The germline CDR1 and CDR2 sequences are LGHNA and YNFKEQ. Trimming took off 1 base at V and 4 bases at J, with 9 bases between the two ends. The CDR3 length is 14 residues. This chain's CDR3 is CASSQGGPPDTQYF. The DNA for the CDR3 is TGTGCCAGCAGCCAAGGGGGCCCGCCAGATACGCAGTATTTT.

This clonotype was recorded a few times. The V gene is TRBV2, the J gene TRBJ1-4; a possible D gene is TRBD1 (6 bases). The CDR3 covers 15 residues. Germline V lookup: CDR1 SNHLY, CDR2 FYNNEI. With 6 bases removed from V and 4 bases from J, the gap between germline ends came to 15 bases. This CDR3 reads CASRALTGVNEKLFF. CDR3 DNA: TGTGCCAGCAGGGCTCTGACAGGCGTTAATGAAAAACTGTTTTTT.

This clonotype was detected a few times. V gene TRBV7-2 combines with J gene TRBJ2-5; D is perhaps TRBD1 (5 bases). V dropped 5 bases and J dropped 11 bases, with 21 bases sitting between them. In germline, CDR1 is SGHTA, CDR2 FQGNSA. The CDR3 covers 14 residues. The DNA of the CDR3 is TGTGCCAGCAGCCCGCTGGGGCCCTCCTACGGGCAGTACTTC. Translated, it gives CASSPLGPSYGQYF.

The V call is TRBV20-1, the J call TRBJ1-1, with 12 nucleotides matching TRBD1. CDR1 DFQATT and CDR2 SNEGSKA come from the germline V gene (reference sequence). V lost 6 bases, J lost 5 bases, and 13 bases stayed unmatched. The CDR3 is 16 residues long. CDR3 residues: CSAKGQGAKYGTEAFF. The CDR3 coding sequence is TGCAGTGCCAAGGGACAGGGGGCGAAGTATGGTACTGAAGCTTTCTTT.

CDR3 nucleotides: TGCAGTGCTACCCGAGAGGCAGATACGCAGTATTTT. Its translation: CSATREADTQYF. J is TRBJ2-3 and V is TRBV20-1; D gene uncertain. Germline CDR1 reads DFQATT; CDR2 reads SNEGSKA (reference sequence). Trimming left V 4 bases short and J 4 bases short, with 9 bases between. CDR3 length: 12 residues.

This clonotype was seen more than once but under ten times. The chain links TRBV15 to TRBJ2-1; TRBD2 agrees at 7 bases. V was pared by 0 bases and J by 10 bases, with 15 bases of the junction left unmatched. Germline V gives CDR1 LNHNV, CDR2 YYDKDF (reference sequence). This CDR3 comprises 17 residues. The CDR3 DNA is TGTGCCACCAGCAGAGATTCGGCGGGGGTCTTTTCCGAGGAGCAGTTCTTC. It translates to CATSRDSAGVFSEEQFF.

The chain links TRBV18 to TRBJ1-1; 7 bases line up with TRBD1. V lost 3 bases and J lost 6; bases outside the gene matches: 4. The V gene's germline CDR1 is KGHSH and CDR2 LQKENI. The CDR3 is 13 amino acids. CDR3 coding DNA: TGTGCCAGCTCACCTGGACAGGCGGCTGAAGCTTTCTTT. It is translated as CASSPGQAAEAFF.

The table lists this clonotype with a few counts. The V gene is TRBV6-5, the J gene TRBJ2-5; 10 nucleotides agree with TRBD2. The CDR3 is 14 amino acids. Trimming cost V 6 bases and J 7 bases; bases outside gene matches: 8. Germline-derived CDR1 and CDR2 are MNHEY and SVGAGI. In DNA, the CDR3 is TGTGCCAGCAGCCGTTCAGCGGGGGGGAGGACCCAGTACTTC. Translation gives CASSRSAGGRTQYF.

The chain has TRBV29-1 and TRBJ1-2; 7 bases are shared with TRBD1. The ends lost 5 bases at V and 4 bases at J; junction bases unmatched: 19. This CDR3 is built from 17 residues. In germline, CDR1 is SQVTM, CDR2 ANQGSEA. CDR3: CSVLEDRDTLRGYGYTF. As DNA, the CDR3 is TGCAGCGTTCTAGAAGACAGGGACACCCTGCGGGGCTATGGCTACACCTTC.

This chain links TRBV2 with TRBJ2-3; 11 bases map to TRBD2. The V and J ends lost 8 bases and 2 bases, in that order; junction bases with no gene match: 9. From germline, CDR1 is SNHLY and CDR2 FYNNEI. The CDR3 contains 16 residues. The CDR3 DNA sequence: TGTGCCAGCGCAAATGGGACTAGCGGACCCACAGATACGCAGTATTTT. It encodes CASANGTSGPTDTQYF.

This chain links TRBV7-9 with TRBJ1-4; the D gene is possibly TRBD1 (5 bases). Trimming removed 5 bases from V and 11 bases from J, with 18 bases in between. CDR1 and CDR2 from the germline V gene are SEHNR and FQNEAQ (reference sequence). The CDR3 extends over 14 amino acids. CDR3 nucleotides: TGTGCCAGCAGCCCCGATGCGCCGGGGGGGAAACTGTTTTTT. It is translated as CASSPDAPGGKLFF. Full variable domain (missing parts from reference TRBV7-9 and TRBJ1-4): DTGVSQNPRHKITKRGQNVTFRCDPISEHNRLYWYRQTLGQGPEFLTYFQNEAQLEKSRLLSDRFSAERPKGSFSTLEIQRTEQGDSAMYLCASSPDAPGGKLFFGSGTQLSVL.

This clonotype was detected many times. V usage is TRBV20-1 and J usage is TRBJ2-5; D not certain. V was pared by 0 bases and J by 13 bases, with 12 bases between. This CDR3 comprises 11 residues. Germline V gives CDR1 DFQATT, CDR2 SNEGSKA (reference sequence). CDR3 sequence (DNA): TGCAGTGCTAGAGATCGGTCCCCCGGGTACTTC. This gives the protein CSARDRSPGYF.

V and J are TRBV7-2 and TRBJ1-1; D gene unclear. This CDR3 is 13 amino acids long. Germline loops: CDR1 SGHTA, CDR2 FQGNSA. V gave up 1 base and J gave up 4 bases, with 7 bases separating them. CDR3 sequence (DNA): TGTGCCAGCAGCTTAGACGTCTTCACTGAAGCTTTCTTT. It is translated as CASSLDVFTEAFF.

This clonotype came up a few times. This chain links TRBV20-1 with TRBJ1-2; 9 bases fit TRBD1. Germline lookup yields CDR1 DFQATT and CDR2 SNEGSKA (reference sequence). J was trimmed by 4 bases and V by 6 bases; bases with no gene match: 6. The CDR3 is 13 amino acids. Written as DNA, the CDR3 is TGCAGTGCAACCGGGACAGGGCCCTATGGCTACACCTTC. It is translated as CSATGTGPYGYTF.